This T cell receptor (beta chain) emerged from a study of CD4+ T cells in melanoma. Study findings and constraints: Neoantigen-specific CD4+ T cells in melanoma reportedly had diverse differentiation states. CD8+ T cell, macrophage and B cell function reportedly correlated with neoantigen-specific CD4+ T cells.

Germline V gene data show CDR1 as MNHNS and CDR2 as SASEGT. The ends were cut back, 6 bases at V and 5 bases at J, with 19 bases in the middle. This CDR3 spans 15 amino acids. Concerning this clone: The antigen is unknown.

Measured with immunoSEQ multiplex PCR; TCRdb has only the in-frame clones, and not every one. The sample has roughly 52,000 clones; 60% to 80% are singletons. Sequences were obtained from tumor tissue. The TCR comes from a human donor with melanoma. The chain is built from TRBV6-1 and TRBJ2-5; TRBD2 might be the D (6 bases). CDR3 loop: CASRYGVGGKETQYF. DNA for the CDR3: TGTGCCAGCAGATACGGCGTGGGGGGAAAGGAGACCCAGTACTTC.